This T cell receptor (beta chain) was obtained from a study of regulatory T cells in long-lasting Graves disease. Time point of the sample: persistent/refractory GD, antithyroid drugs over 5 years with positive TRAb. Following extraction of RNA from PBMCs, that RNA was used to make the TCR library. The authors diagnosed Graves' disease using American Thyroid Association guidelines. The source of the patients was an endocrinology department in Xi'an, China. The study's findings and limits: Newly diagnosed patients shared 850 to 1,000 public clonotypes; persistent patients shared around 2,500. No thyroid tissue was studied; the work used peripheral blood only.

Trimming took off 4 bases at V and 0 bases at J, with 15 bases between the two ends. This CDR3 has 16 residues. Per germline, CDR1 MNHNS and CDR2 SASEGT. Arm-PCR of CDR3 regions and iRepertoire HTBI primers were used to build TCR beta libraries. TCRdb passed the multiplex PCR reads through MiXCR, listing each CDR3 protein once. The sample carries about 660,000 distinct CDR3 sequences, about 30% recorded once. This clonotype showed up just a few times. Its antigen remains unidentified. J is TRBJ1-1 and V is TRBV6-1; D is possibly TRBD1 (5 bases). This receptor was obtained from a female donor with Graves disease. The sample consisted of peripheral blood mononuclear cells (PBMCs), taken when the disease was refractory, from a patient treated with antithyroid drugs. The CDR3 is CASSAPRGFMNTEAFF. In DNA form, the CDR3 reads TGTGCCAGCAGTGCCCCCCGGGGGTTCATGAACACTGAAGCTTTCTTT.